One T cell receptor (beta chain) is described in this entry. Profiled with immunoSEQ multiplex PCR; TCRdb holds only in-frame clones, not every one. The table has 2 million to 2.5 million clones, approximately 94% seen once. These data come from a study of shared clonotypes between healthy human individuals. The junction had 4 bases not matched to a gene; V was cut back by 6 bases and J by 3 bases. The CDR3 covers 13 residues. Germline values: CDR1 MNHEY, CDR2 SVGAGI. The gene calls are TRBV6-5 and TRBJ2-7; 8 bases are shared with TRBD1. Sequenced material: naive CD4+ T cells sorted from blood. Subset specified: CD45RA+ positively selected. This receptor was obtained from a man between 18 and 29 years old in good health. CDR3 in DNA: TGTGCCAGCAGCATAGGACAGGGCTACGAGCAGTACTTC. Protein: CASSIGQGYEQYF.